A single sample is the source of the 30 T cell receptor beta chains below, sequenced in a study of lymphopenia after photon versus proton radiotherapy. Clones were read by immunoSEQ multiplex PCR, and TCRdb kept only the in-frame ones, dropping some. This sample has approximately 31,000 clones; over 75% occur once, and the top ten carry more than 14%. This sample comprised peripheral blood, obtained from a patient treated with proton-based radiotherapy. The receptors shown here come from a woman between 70 and 85 years old with pancreatic cancer.

As concerns this clone: Being one base from a much bigger clone, this may be a read error. The rearrangement joins TRBV7-9 to TRBJ2-7; tentative D call: TRBD1 (5 bases). V was pared by 5 bases and J by 2 bases, with 19 bases between. The CDR3 runs 16 residues. Per germline, CDR1 SEHNR and CDR2 FQNEAQ (reference sequence). CDR3 residues: CASSQGLQGDAYEQYF. In DNA form, the CDR3 reads TGTGCCAGCAGCCAAGGGCTTCAGGGTGACGCCTACGAGCAGTACTTC. Drawing the rest from reference TRBV7-9 and TRBJ2-7, the complete variable domain is DTGVSQNPRHKITKRGQNVTFRCDPISEHNRLYWYRQTLGQGPEFLTYFQNEAQLEKSRLLSDRFSAERPKGSFSTLEIQRTEQGDSAMYLCASSQGLQGDAYEQYFGPGTRLTVT.

This clone occurred once. The genes are TRBV28 and TRBJ1-2, with 9 bases lining up with TRBD1. The CDR3 runs to 16 residues. CDR1 and CDR2 from the germline V gene are MDHEN and SYDVKM. V was clipped by 4 bases and J by 8 bases; unmatched bases: 14. CDR3 nucleotide sequence: TGTGCCAGCAGTTCCCCACGGACAGGGGTAGGCGAGGGCTACACCTTC. It is translated as CASSSPRTGVGEGYTF.

The chain joins TRBV6-5 to TRBJ2-5; TRBD2 is a possible D gene (7 bases). V lost 7 bases and J lost 5, with 17 bases in between. CDR3 size: 14 residues. The germline gives CDR1 MNHEY, CDR2 SVGAGI. CDR3 nucleotide sequence: TGTGCCAGCAATCCGAGAGGGGGGGCGGAGACCCAGTACTTC. It translates to CASNPRGGAETQYF.

The chain uses TRBV7-2 and TRBJ1-3, with TRBD1 as a possible D gene (6 bases). V was cut by 6 bases and J by 4 bases, with 10 bases left in between. CDR1 and CDR2 (germline): SGHTA, FQGNSA. The length of the CDR3 is 13 residues. The CDR3 coding sequence is TGTGCCAGCAGAGCAGGGGCAGGAAACACCATATATTTT. As protein: CASRAGAGNTIYF.

The table lists this clone with a count of one. The gene calls are TRBV7-9 and TRBJ1-6, with D possibly being TRBD1 (6 bases). The length of the CDR3 is 14 residues. The V and J ends lost 4 bases and 5 bases respectively, with 9 bases between them. CDR1 is SEHNR and CDR2 is FQNEAQ in the germline V gene (reference sequence). Here the CDR3 reads CASSYGQNNSPLHF. CDR3 bases: TGTGCCAGCAGCTACGGACAGAATAATTCACCCCTCCACTTT.

The chain couples TRBV11-2 to TRBJ2-3, with 11 bases fitting TRBD2. Trimming cost V 2 bases and J 3 bases; bases outside gene matches: 4. Germline lookup yields CDR1 SGHAT and CDR2 FQNNGV. There are 16 residues in the CDR3. The CDR3 coding sequence is TGTGCCAGCAGCTTACGGTGGACTAGCGGGACAGATACGCAGTATTTT. It is translated as CASSLRWTSGTDTQYF.

The chain is built from TRBV9 and TRBJ2-5; 9 nucleotides align to TRBD1. The CDR3 is 17 residues long. Germline values: CDR1 SGDLS, CDR2 YYNGEE. After removal of 0 bases from V and 5 bases from J, the junction contained 11 bases not matched to a gene. CDR3 amino acids: CASSVGAHRGRSETQYF. The CDR3 DNA follows: TGTGCCAGCAGCGTAGGAGCCCACAGGGGGCGATCGGAGACCCAGTACTTC.

V gene TRBV30 combines with J gene TRBJ1-6; 7 bases line up with TRBD1. Trimming at V came to 0 bases and at J to 6 bases, leaving 8 bases not matched to a gene. CDR1 is GTSNPN, CDR2 SVGIG, per germline (reference sequence). The CDR3 loop spans 16 amino acids. The CDR3: CAWSVLPPGGNSPLHF. The CDR3 coding sequence is TGTGCCTGGAGTGTACTTCCCCCAGGGGGTAATTCACCCCTCCACTTT.

This clone was recorded a few times. The chain carries TRBV19 and TRBJ1-1, with D hard to call. In germline, CDR1 is LNHDA, CDR2 SQIVND (reference sequence). The CDR3 is 14 residues long. Trimming removed 1 base from V and 1 base from J, with 7 bases in between. This CDR3 is CASSIGTPNTEAFF. CDR3 DNA: TGTGCCAGTAGTATAGGAACACCGAACACTGAAGCTTTCTTT.

This clone was counted a single time. V gene TRBV7-3 combines with J gene TRBJ2-6; D is unclear. V was cut by 9 bases and J by 0 bases, with 12 bases left in between. The CDR3 is 15 amino acids. Germline CDR1 is SGHTA and CDR2 is FQGTGA. The CDR3 protein is CASSHRDSGANVLTF. The CDR3 DNA reads TGTGCCAGTAGCCATCGAGACTCTGGGGCCAACGTCCTGACTTTC.

The J gene is TRBJ1-2, the V gene TRBV6-5; 8 nucleotides match TRBD1. With 3 bases clipped from V and 8 bases from J, the junction kept 11 bases outside the gene matches. CDR1 MNHEY and CDR2 SVGAGI come from the germline V gene. This CDR3 has 15 residues. CDR3 sequence: CASSYGGQGNDGYTF. The CDR3 nucleotides read TGTGCCAGCAGTTATGGAGGACAGGGAAATGACGGCTACACCTTC.

The V gene is TRBV9, the J gene TRBJ2-1; TRBD2 is a possible D gene (6 bases). This CDR3 spans 16 amino acids. In germline, CDR1 is SGDLS, CDR2 YYNGEE. V was trimmed by 0 bases and J by 5 bases, leaving 15 bases between them. In DNA form, the CDR3 reads TGTGCCAGCAGCGTAGTAAGCGGAGGGATACACAATGAGCAGTTCTTC. Translating gives CASSVVSGGIHNEQFF. The full variable domain, with the rest looked up from reference TRBV9 and TRBJ2-1, is DSGVTQTPKHLITATGQRVTLRCSPRSGDLSVYWYQQSLDQGLQFLIQYYNGEERAKGNILERFSAQQFPDLHSELNLSSLELGDSALYFCASSVVSGGIHNEQFFGPGTRLTVL.

V is TRBV2 and J is TRBJ1-3, with 8 bases lining up with TRBD1. From germline, CDR1 is SNHLY and CDR2 FYNNEI. V dropped 2 bases and J dropped 3; count of bases not matched to a gene: 3. CDR3 length: 15 residues. CDR3 DNA: TGTGCCAGCAGTGAACAGGGGGCAGGTGGAAACACCATATATTTT. It codes for CASSEQGAGGNTIYF.

This clone has just one count. The gene calls are TRBV18 and TRBJ2-2; D call uncertain. Germline lookup yields CDR1 KGHSH and CDR2 LQKENI. Trimming took off 4 bases at V and 5 bases at J, with 11 bases between the two ends. This CDR3 comprises 14 residues. CDR3 sequence: CASSLGSETGELFF. The CDR3, as DNA: TGTGCCAGCTCACTTGGTTCGGAGACCGGGGAGCTGTTTTTT.

V and J are TRBV4-3 and TRBJ2-7; 8 positions match TRBD1. The CDR3 has 17 residues. The V gene's germline CDR1 is LGHNA and CDR2 YSLEER. The V and J ends lost 4 bases and 1 base, in that order; junction bases with no gene match: 12. The CDR3 is CASSPDRGAGSSYEQYF. The CDR3 DNA reads TGCGCCAGCAGCCCCGACAGGGGAGCTGGTTCGTCCTACGAGCAGTACTTC.

On this clone: This same CDR3 is encoded by further DNA sequences in the sample. V and J are TRBV7-9 and TRBJ2-5; D unresolved. This CDR3 contains 11 residues. Germline values: CDR1 SEHNR, CDR2 FQNEAQ (reference sequence). V lost 5 bases to trimming and J lost 2 bases, with 3 bases between them. The CDR3 spells CASSLQETQYF. DNA for the CDR3: TGTGCCAGCAGCCTTCAAGAGACCCAGTACTTC. The variable domain in full, completed from reference TRBV7-9 and TRBJ2-5, reads DTGVSQNPRHKITKRGQNVTFRCDPISEHNRLYWYRQTLGQGPEFLTYFQNEAQLEKSRLLSDRFSAERPKGSFSTLEIQRTEQGDSAMYLCASSLQETQYFGPGTRLLVL.

V gene TRBV18 combines with J gene TRBJ1-1, with TRBD1 matching 8 bases. This CDR3 is 15 amino acids long. V gave up 8 bases and J gave up 4 bases; unmatched junction bases: 12. Germline V lookup: CDR1 KGHSH, CDR2 LQKENI. This CDR3 is CASLSSGGVGTEAFF. CDR3 DNA sequence: TGTGCCAGCCTCTCTTCAGGGGGCGTAGGCACTGAAGCTTTCTTT.

This clone was seen a single time. The chain couples TRBV6-5 to TRBJ1-1; D ambiguous. CDR1 and CDR2 from the germline V gene are MNHEY and SVGAGI. V lost 0 bases and J 2 bases, leaving 13 bases between the germline ends. The CDR3 runs 16 residues. The CDR3 region has the DNA TGTGCCAGCAGTTACTCGATCGGTAAGGGCAACACTGAAGCTTTCTTT. This translates into CASSYSIGKGNTEAFF.

As DNA, the CDR3 is TGTGCCAGCTCACCACCGGAAGAGACCCAGTACTTC. As protein: CASSPPEETQYF. The gene calls are TRBV18 and TRBJ2-5; unclear D gene. The germline V gene has CDR1 KGHSH and CDR2 LQKENI. The ends were cut back, 0 bases at V and 3 bases at J, with 2 bases in the middle. The CDR3 extends over 12 amino acids.

This chain joins TRBV19 and TRBJ1-3, with D perhaps matching TRBD1 (5 bases). Germline-derived CDR1 and CDR2 are LNHDA and SQIVND (reference sequence). The CDR3 extends over 16 amino acids. Between the trimmed V and J ends, which lost 4 bases and 0 bases, there was a span of 13 bases. The CDR3 nucleotides are TGTGCCAGTAGTAACTCCATCAGGGCCTCTGGAAACACCATATATTTT. Protein: CASSNSIRASGNTIYF.

This sequence joins TRBV11-2 and TRBJ2-1, with 7 bases aligning to TRBD2. The CDR3 extends over 16 amino acids. Trimming took 6 bases from V and 6 from J; bases not matched to a gene: 14. Germline V gene data show CDR1 as SGHAT and CDR2 as FQNNGV. CDR3 protein: CASSFPLGGRGNEQFF. CDR3 DNA sequence: TGTGCCAGCAGTTTTCCCCTGGGCGGGAGAGGCAATGAGCAGTTCTTC. Supplemented by reference TRBV11-2 and TRBJ2-1, the full variable domain reads EAGVAQSPRYKIIEKRQSVAFWCNPISGHATLYWYQQILGQGPKLLIQFQNNGVVDDSQLPKDRFSAERLKGVDSTLKIQPAKLEDSAVYLCASSFPLGGRGNEQFFGPGTRLTVL.

The chain carries TRBV5-1 and TRBJ1-1; no reliable D call. Germline assignment: CDR1 SGHRS and CDR2 YFSETQ. The CDR3 is 13 amino acids. Trimming pared 0 bases from V and 8 bases from J, leaving 11 bases between. The CDR3 protein is CASSLAAEREAFF. The CDR3 bases are TGCGCCAGCAGCTTGGCCGCGGAAAGGGAAGCTTTCTTT.

The chain is built from TRBV7-9 and TRBJ2-3, with TRBD2 identical over 7 bases. Trimming removed 5 bases from V and 0 bases from J; junction bases left unmatched: 5. This CDR3 spans 15 amino acids. The V gene's germline CDR1 is SEHNR and CDR2 FQNEAQ (reference sequence). In nucleotides, the CDR3 is TGTGCCAGCAGCCAGACTAGCCGTAGCACAGATACGCAGTATTTT. Translating it yields CASSQTSRSTDTQYF.

The chain uses TRBV19 and TRBJ1-2, with 8 bases that match TRBD1. CDR3 size: 16 residues. Germline V CDR1 and CDR2: LNHDA, SQIVND (reference sequence). V shed 3 bases, J shed 2 bases, and the junction held 8 bases outside the gene matches. For the CDR3, the DNA is TGTGCCAGTAGTATCATTGGACAGGGATCCAACTATGGCTACACCTTC. Its translation is CASSIIGQGSNYGYTF.

The J gene is TRBJ1-2, the V gene TRBV7-6; no firm D call. V lost 4 bases and J 7 bases, leaving 16 bases between the germline ends. The length of the CDR3 is 14 residues. Germline V gene data show CDR1 as SGHVS and CDR2 as FNYEAQ. CDR3 sequence: CASSSTRQVGGYTF. CDR3 sequence (DNA): TGTGCCAGCAGCTCGACCCGGCAGGTCGGTGGCTACACCTTC. The entire variable domain, with the rest obtained from reference TRBV7-6 and TRBJ1-2, is as follows: GAGVSQSPRYKVTKRGQDVALRCDPISGHVSLYWYRQALGQGPEFLTYFNYEAQQDKSGLPNDRFSAERPEGSISTLTIQRTEQRDSAMYRCASSSTRQVGGYTFGSGTRLTVV.

V usage is TRBV9 and J usage is TRBJ2-7; D gene ambiguous. Germline V gives CDR1 SGDLS, CDR2 YYNGEE. This CDR3 region has 15 residues. Trimming left V 0 bases short and J 2 bases short, with 12 bases between. The CDR3 region is CASSVAPENPYEQYF. For the CDR3, the DNA is TGTGCCAGCAGCGTAGCCCCAGAGAATCCCTACGAGCAGTACTTC.

This clone was seen a few times. The CDR3 DNA reads as TGTGCCAGTAGTAGGAGCGGGATCAACACCGGGGAGCTGTTTTTT. Its protein product is CASSRSGINTGELFF. V and J are TRBV19 and TRBJ2-2, with 7 bases identical to TRBD2. Germline V gene sequence: CDR1 LNHDA, CDR2 SQIVND (reference sequence). The junction had 4 bases not matched to a gene; V was cut back by 4 bases and J by 2 bases. This CDR3 has 15 residues.

The rearrangement uses TRBV28 and TRBJ2-5, with D perhaps matching TRBD1 (6 bases). This CDR3 has 14 residues. The germline gives CDR1 MDHEN, CDR2 SYDVKM. V was trimmed by 6 bases and J by 2 bases, leaving 13 bases between them. The CDR3 coding sequence is TGTGCCAGCAGCAATGGACAGCGGCAAGAGACCCAGTACTTC. Its protein product is CASSNGQRQETQYF.

The CDR3: CASSLRTATGVSSICEQYF. The CDR3 nucleotides are TGTGCCAGCAGCTTAAGGACAGCAACAGGGGTAAGTTCCATCTGCGAGCAGTACTTC. This chain connects TRBV7-2 to TRBJ2-7, with TRBD1 matching over 7 bases. The CDR3 runs to 19 residues. J was trimmed by 6 bases and V by 2 bases; bases with no gene match: 22. Germline V gene lookup returns CDR1 SGHTA and CDR2 FQGNSA. Combining the CDR3 with reference TRBV7-2 and TRBJ2-7 gives the whole variable domain GAGVSQSPSNKVTEKGKDVELRCDPISGHTALYWYRQSLGQGLEFLIYFQGNSAPDKSGLPSDRFSAERTGGSVSTLTIQRTQQEDSAVYLCASSLRTATGVSSICEQYFGPGTRLTVT.

This clone occurred a few times. The chain employs TRBV13 and TRBJ2-7; 11 positions agree with TRBD2. This CDR3 comprises 18 residues. Trimming took 5 bases from V and 0 from J; bases not matched to a gene: 12. From germline, CDR1 is PRHDT and CDR2 FYEKMQ (reference sequence). This chain's CDR3 is CASSTGLAGLLSSYEQYF. The CDR3 DNA sequence: TGTGCCAGCAGCACTGGACTAGCGGGCCTGCTTAGCTCCTACGAGCAGTACTTC.